The TCR beta chain under discussion was sequenced for a study of vaccination effects on CD4 cells after COVID-19. Study at large: Either the mRNA-1273 or the BNT162b2 vaccine was given to participants as two doses.

Remarks on this clone: The antigen is not known.

The ViraFEST assay expanded antigen-specific CD4+ T cells with viral peptide pools before sequencing. It was after roughly 11 days of culture that CD4+ T cells were isolated. Having tested negative for nucleocapsid antibodies, the vaccine recipients showed no prior SARS-CoV-2 infection. PBMC were cultured at approximately 2 million per well with approximately 10 IU/ml IL-2 and about 9.5 ug/ml peptides. Cultures got half-medium changes with IL-2 on days 3 and 7. The germline V gene has CDR1 SGHTA and CDR2 FQGNSA. The CDR3 runs 15 residues. Between the trimmed V and J ends, which lost 4 bases and 7 bases, there was a span of 19 bases. Study-level findings and limits: The study dataset contains few convalescent patients and includes no early post-infection timepoints.

TCRdb's table, derived via immunoSEQ multiplex PCR, lists solely in-frame clones and lacks some. The sample includes about 68,000 clones, about four fifths of them seen just once. This chain joins TRBV7-2 and TRBJ1-2, with D possibly being TRBD1 (5 bases). The clonotype was recovered from a human donor who received a COVID-19 vaccine. Here the sequenced sample was CD4+ T cells from PBMCs cultured with SARS-CoV-2 spike peptides, taken before COVID-19 vaccination. For the CDR3, the DNA is TGTGCCAGCAGCTCCACGCGTGGGGGGGAGTTTGGCTACACCTTC. Its protein is CASSSTRGGEFGYTF.